The present TCR beta chain was sequenced within a study of glioma-infiltrating T cells. Study-wide results and caveats: Only very few CDR3 sequences appeared in both tissue and blood.

This CDR3 comprises 13 residues. Germline CDR1 SGHDT, CDR2 YYEEEE. The V and J ends lost 7 bases and 10 bases, in that order; junction bases with no gene match: 13. Concerning this clonotype: The antigen is not known.

TCR alpha and beta CDR3 regions were amplified from RNA using iRepertoire nested multiplex PCR. Input was roughly 100-450 ng of tissue mRNA or PBMC total RNA. Using its own MiXCR run on the multiplex PCR reads, TCRdb lists one record per CDR3 protein. In the table there are about 130,000 distinct CDR3 sequences, about 25% of which are singletons. Specimen: glioma tissue, nonneoplastic brain tissue, or PBMCs (not recorded which). The TCR comes from a human donor with low-grade glioma or glioblastoma, undergoing nonglioma brain surgery, or in good health (not recorded which). The chain combines TRBV5-6 with TRBJ1-1, with 7 bases lining up with TRBD1. The CDR3 sequence is CASGPRQGWGAFF. The CDR3 nucleotides read TGTGCCAGCGGCCCTCGACAGGGATGGGGAGCTTTCTTT. Combining the CDR3 with reference TRBV5-6 and TRBJ1-1 gives the whole variable domain DAGVTQSPTHLIKTRGQQVTLRCSPKSGHDTVSWYQQALGQGPQFIFQYYEEEERQRGNFPDRFSGHQFPNYSSELNVNALLLGDSALYLCASGPRQGWGAFFGQGTRLTVV.